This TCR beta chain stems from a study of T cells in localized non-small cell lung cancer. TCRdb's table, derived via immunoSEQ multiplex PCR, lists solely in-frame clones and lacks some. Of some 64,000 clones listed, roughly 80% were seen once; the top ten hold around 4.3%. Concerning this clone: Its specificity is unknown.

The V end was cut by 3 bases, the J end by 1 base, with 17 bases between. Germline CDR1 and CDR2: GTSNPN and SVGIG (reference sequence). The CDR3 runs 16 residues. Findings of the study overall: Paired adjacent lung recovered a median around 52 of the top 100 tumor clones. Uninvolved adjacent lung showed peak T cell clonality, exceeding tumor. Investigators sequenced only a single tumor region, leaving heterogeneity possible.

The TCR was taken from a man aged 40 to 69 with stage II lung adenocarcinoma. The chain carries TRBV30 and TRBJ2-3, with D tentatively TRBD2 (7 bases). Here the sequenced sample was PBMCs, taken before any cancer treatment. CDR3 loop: CAWSRGASGRTDTQYF. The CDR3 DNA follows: TGTGCCTGGAGCCGGGGGGCTAGCGGTCGCACAGATACGCAGTATTTT. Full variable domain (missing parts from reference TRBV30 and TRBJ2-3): SQTIHQWPATLVQPVGSPLSLECTVEGTSNPNLYWYRQAAGRGLQLLFYSVGIGQISSEVPQNLSASRPQDRQFILSSKKLLLSDSGFYLCAWSRGASGRTDTQYFGPGTRLTVL.